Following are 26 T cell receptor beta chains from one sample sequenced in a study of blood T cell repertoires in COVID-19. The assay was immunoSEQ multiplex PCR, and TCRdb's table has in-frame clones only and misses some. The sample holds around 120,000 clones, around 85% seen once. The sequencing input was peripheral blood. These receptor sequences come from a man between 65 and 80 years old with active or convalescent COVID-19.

CDR3 nucleotides: TGTGCCAGCAGCCCAACTTCGGACAGGGTGTACGATGAGCAGTTCTTC. Encoded protein: CASSPTSDRVYDEQFF. The chain joins TRBV7-3 to TRBJ2-1, with 8 bases matching TRBD1. From germline, CDR1 is SGHTA and CDR2 FQGTGA. With 5 bases clipped from V and 8 bases from J, the junction kept 14 bases outside the gene matches. The CDR3 length is 16 residues.

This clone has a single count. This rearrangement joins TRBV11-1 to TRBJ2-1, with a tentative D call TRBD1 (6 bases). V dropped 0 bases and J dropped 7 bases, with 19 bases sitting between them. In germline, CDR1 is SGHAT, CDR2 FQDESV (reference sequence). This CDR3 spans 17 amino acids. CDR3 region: CASSLAFWGRGRNEQFF. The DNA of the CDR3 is TGTGCCAGCAGCTTAGCGTTCTGGGGGCGCGGTCGGAATGAGCAGTTCTTC.

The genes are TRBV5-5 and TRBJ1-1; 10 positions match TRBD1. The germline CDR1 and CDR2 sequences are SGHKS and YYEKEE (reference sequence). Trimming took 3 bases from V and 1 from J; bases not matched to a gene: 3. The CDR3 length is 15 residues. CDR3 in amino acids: CASSWGQGKNTEAFF. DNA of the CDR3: TGTGCCAGCAGCTGGGGACAGGGGAAGAACACTGAAGCTTTCTTT.

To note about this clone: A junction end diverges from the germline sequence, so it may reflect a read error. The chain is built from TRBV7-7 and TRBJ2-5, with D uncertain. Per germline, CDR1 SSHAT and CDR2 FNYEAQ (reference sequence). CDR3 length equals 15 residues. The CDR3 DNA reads TGTGCTAGCAGCCAGTCAAGTGGGCAGCTAGAGACCCAGTACTTC. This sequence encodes CASSQSSGQLETQYF.

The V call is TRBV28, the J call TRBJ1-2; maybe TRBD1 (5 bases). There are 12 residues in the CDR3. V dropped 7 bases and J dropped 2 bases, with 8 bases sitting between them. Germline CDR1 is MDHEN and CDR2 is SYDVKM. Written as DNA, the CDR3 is TGTGCCAGCACCAGGGCGAACTATGGCTACACCTTC. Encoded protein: CASTRANYGYTF.

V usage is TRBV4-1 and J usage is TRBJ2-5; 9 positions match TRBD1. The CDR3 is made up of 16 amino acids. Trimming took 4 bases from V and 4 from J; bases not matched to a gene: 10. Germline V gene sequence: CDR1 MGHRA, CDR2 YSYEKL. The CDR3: CASSPLSGQGRETQYF. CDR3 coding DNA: TGCGCCAGCAGCCCTCTCTCGGGACAGGGTAGAGAGACCCAGTACTTC.

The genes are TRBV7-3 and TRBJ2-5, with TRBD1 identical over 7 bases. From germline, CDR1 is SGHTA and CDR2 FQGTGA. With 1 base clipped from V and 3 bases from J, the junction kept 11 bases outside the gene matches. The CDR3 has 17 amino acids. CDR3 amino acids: CASSLNRVQGGKETQYF. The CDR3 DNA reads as TGTGCCAGCAGCTTAAACAGGGTCCAAGGGGGCAAAGAGACCCAGTACTTC.

The CDR3 is CASSRGTSPNIQYF. The DNA of the CDR3 is TGTGCCAGTAGTAGGGGGACAAGCCCAAACATTCAGTACTTC. The rearrangement links TRBV19 to TRBJ2-4; a possible D gene is TRBD1 (6 bases). Germline V CDR1 and CDR2: LNHDA, SQIVND (reference sequence). The CDR3 runs to 14 residues. V was cut by 4 bases and J by 6 bases, with 13 bases left in between.

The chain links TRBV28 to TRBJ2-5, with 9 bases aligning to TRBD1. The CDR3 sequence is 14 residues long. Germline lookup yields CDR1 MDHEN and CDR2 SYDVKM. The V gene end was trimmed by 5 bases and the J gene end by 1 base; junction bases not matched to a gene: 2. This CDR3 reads CASSQQGAQETQYF. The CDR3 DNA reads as TGTGCCAGCAGTCAACAGGGGGCCCAAGAGACCCAGTACTTC.

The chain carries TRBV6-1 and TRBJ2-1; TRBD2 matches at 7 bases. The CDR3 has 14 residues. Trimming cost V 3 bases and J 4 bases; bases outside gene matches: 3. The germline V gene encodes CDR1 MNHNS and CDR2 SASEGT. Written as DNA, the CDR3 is TGTGCCAGCAGTGAGGGACTACTTTACAATGAGCAGTTCTTC. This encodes CASSEGLLYNEQFF.

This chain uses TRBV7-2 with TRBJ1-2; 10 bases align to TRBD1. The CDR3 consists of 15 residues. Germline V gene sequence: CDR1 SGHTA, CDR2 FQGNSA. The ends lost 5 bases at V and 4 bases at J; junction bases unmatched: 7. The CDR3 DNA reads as TGTGCCAGCAGCAGAGACAGGGGGCCAGGCTATGGCTACACCTTC. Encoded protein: CASSRDRGPGYGYTF.

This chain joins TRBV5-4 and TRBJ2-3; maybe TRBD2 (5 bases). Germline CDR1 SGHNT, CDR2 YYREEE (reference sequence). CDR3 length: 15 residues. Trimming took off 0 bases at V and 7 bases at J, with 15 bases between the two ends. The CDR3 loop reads CASSLELLSGNTQYF. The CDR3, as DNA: TGTGCCAGCAGCTTGGAATTGCTGAGCGGAAATACGCAGTATTTT.

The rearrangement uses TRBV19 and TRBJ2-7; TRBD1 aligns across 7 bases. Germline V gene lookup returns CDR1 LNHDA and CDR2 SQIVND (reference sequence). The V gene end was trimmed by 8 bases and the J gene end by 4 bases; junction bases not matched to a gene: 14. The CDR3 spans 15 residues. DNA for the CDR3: TGTGCCAGTGCAGTGGGGACAGAGCTCAATTACGAGCAGTACTTC. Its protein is CASAVGTELNYEQYF.

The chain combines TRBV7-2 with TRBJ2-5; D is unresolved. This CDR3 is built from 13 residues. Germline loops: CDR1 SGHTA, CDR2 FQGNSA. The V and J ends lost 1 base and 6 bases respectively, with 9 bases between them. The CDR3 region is CASSLDPLKTQYF. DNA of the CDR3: TGTGCCAGCAGCTTAGATCCCCTAAAGACCCAGTACTTC.

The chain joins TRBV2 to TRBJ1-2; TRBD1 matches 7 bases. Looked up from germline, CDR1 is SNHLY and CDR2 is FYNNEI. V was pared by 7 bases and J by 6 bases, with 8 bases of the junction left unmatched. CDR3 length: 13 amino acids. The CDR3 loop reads CASIEDRVDGYTF. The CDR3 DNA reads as TGTGCCAGCATAGAAGACAGGGTAGATGGCTACACCTTC.

CDR3 sequence reads: CASSVYQETQYF. The CDR3 DNA is TGTGCCAGCAGTGTGTATCAAGAGACCCAGTACTTC. The chain joins TRBV12-3 or TRBV12-4 to TRBJ2-5, with D unresolved. There are 12 residues in the CDR3. The ends were cut back, 5 bases at V and 2 bases at J, with 6 bases in the middle.

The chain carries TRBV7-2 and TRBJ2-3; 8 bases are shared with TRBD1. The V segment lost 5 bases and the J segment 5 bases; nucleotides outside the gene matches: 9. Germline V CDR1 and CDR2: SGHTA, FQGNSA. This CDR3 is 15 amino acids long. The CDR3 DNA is TGTGCCAGCAGCCCCCTAGGACAGGGAGGAGATACGCAGTATTTT. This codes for CASSPLGQGGDTQYF.

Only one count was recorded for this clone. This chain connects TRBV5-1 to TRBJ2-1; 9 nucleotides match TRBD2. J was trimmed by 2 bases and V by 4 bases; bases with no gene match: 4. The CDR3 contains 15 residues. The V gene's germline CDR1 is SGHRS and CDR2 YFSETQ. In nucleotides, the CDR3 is TGCGCCAGCAGCCCCCTAGCGGGAACCTACAATGAGCAGTTCTTC. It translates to CASSPLAGTYNEQFF.

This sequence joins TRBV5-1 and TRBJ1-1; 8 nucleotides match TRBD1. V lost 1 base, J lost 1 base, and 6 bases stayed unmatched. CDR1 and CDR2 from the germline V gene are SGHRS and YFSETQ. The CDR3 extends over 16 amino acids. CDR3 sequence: CASSLSVGQGNTEAFF. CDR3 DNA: TGCGCCAGCAGCTTGTCAGTCGGACAGGGGAACACTGAAGCTTTCTTT.

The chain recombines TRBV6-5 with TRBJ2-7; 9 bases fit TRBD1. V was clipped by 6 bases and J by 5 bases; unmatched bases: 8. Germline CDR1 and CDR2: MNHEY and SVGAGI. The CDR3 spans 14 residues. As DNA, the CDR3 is TGTGCCAGCAGCCCGAAGACAGGGGGAGACGAGCAGTACTTC. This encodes CASSPKTGGDEQYF.

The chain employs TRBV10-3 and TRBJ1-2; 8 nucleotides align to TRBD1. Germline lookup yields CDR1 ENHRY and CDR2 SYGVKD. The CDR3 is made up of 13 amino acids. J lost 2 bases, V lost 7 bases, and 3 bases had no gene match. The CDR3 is CAINGQGNYGYTF. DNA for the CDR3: TGTGCCATCAACGGACAGGGCAACTATGGCTACACCTTC.

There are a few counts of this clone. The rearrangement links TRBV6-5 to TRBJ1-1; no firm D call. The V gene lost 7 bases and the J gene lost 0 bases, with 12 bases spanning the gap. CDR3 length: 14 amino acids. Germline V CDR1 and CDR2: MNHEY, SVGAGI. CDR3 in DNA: TGTGCCAGCATCCTGACATACGTGAACACTGAAGCTTTCTTT. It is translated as CASILTYVNTEAFF.

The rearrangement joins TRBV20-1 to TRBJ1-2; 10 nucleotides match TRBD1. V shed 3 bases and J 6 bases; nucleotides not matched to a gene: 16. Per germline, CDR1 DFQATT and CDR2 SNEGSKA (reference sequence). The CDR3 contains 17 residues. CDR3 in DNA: TGCAGTGCTAGTTATCGCTCGGGGACAGGGGACCGAAATGGCTACACCTTC. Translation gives CSASYRSGTGDRNGYTF.

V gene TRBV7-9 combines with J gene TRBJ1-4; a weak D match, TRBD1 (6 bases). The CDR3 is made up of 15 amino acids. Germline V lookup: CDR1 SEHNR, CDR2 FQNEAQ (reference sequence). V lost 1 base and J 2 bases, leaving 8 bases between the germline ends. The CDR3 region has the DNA TGTGCCAGCAGCTTAGTACAGGGCACTAATGAAAAACTGTTTTTT. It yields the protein CASSLVQGTNEKLFF. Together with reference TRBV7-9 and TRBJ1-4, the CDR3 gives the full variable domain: DTGVSQNPRHKITKRGQNVTFRCDPISEHNRLYWYRQTLGQGPEFLTYFQNEAQLEKSRLLSDRFSAERPKGSFSTLEIQRTEQGDSAMYLCASSLVQGTNEKLFFGSGTQLSVL.

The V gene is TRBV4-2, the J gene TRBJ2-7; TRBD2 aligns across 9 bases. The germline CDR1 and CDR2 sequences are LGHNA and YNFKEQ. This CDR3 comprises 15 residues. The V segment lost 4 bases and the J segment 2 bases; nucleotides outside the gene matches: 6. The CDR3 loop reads CASSPEAGGPYEQYF. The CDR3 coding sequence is TGTGCCAGCAGCCCTGAAGCGGGAGGCCCCTACGAGCAGTACTTC.

The CDR3 spells CASSRTSGTVETQYF. DNA of the CDR3: TGTGCCAGCAGCCGGACTAGCGGGACTGTGGAGACCCAGTACTTC. The chain links TRBV11-2 to TRBJ2-5, with 12 bases fitting TRBD2. Germline CDR1 SGHAT, CDR2 FQNNGV. The CDR3 contains 15 residues. Trimming took 5 bases from V and 5 from J; bases not matched to a gene: 6.